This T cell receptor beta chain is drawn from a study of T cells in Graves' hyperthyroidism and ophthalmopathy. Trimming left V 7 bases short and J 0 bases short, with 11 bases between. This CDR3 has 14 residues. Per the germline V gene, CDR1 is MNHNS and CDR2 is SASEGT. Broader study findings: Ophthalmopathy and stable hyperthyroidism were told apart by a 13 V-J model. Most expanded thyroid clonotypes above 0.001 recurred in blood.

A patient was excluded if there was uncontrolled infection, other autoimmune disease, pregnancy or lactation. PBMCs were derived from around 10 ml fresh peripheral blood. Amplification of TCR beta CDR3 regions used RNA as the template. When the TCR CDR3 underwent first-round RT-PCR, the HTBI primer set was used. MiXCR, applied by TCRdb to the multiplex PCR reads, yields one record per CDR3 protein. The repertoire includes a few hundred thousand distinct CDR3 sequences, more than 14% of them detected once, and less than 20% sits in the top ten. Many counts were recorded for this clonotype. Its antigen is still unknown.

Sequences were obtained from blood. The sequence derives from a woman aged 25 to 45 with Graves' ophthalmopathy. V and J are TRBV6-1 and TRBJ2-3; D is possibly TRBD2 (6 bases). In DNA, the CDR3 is TGTGCCAGCACGTTGAGCGGGAGCACAGATACGCAGTATTTT. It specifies CASTLSGSTDTQYF.